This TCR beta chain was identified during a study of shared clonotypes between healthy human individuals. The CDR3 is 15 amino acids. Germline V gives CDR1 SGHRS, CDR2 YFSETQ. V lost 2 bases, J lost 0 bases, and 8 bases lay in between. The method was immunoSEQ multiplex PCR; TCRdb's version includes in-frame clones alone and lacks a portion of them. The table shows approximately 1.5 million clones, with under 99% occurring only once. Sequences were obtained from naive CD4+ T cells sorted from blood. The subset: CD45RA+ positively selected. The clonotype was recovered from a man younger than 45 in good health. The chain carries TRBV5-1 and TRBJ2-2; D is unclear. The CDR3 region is CASSFQASNTGELFF. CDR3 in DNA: TGCGCCAGCAGCTTCCAGGCCTCGAACACCGGGGAGCTGTTTTTT.